The 6 T cell receptor beta chains below come from one sample, sequenced in a study of T-cell memory formation after mild COVID-19. TCRdb ran MiXCR on the 5' RACE reads and lists one entry per CDR3 protein. The table includes 170,000 or so distinct CDR3 sequences, about a third detected once. Material for sequencing was PBMCs or a T cell subset sorted from them (not recorded which). All receptors derive from an adult woman who had mild COVID-19 (a few samples of this study predate the infection). Cell type and time point are not known.

This clonotype was observed a handful of times. V is TRBV5-1 and J is TRBJ1-5, with D unresolved. The CDR3 totals 14 residues. V gave up 0 bases and J gave up 4 bases, with 8 bases separating them. The germline V gene has CDR1 SGHRS and CDR2 YFSETQ. CDR3 coding DNA: TGCGCCAGCAGCTTGGAGGGCCCTAATCAGCCCCAGCATTTT. Encoded protein: CASSLEGPNQPQHF.

CDR3 in amino acids: CASSSQGGVGAFF. The CDR3 coding sequence is TGTGCCAGCAGCTCGCAGGGAGGGGTAGGAGCTTTCTTT. The chain is built from TRBV7-8 and TRBJ1-1, with a tentative D call TRBD1 (5 bases). This CDR3 spans 13 amino acids. Trimming shortened V by 4 bases and J by 10 bases, and 16 bases separated the two germline ends. The germline V gene encodes CDR1 SGHVS and CDR2 FQNEAQ.

This clonotype was detected ten times or more. This CDR3 is CASSLRGGGTYNEQFF. CDR3 coding DNA: TGTGCCAGCAGTTTAAGAGGAGGGGGGACGTACAATGAGCAGTTCTTC. The genes are TRBV12-3 or TRBV12-4 and TRBJ2-1; perhaps D is TRBD1 or TRBD2 (6 bases each). The CDR3 spans 16 residues. Trimming pared 2 bases from V and 4 bases from J, leaving 15 bases between.

The chain employs TRBV7-2 and TRBJ2-3; unclear D gene. Trimming removed 3 bases at V and 4 bases at J, with 11 bases between. This CDR3 spans 14 amino acids. Germline V CDR1 and CDR2: SGHTA, FQGNSA. The CDR3 protein is CASSFYREADTQYF. In nucleotides, the CDR3 is TGTGCCAGCAGCTTTTACCGTGAGGCAGATACGCAGTATTTT.

V usage is TRBV6-2 or TRBV6-3 and J usage is TRBJ2-7; 9 bases are shared with TRBD2. CDR1 is MNHEY, CDR2 SVGEGT, per germline. J was trimmed by 2 bases and V by 5 bases; bases with no gene match: 7. This CDR3 contains 15 residues. CDR3 nucleotides: TGTGCCAGCAGTAATAGCGGGAGCGGAACCTACGAGCAGTACTTC. Its translation: CASSNSGSGTYEQYF.

The genes are TRBV5-6 and TRBJ1-5; D is ambiguous. Trimming cost V 0 bases and J 0 bases, with 4 bases left between them. The CDR3 loop spans 14 amino acids. Germline V gene lookup returns CDR1 SGHDT and CDR2 YYEEEE. The CDR3 region has the DNA TGTGCCAGCAGCTTGGGGGTTAGCAATCAGCCCCAGCATTTT. Translating it yields CASSLGVSNQPQHF.